This T cell receptor (beta chain) stems from a study of cytomegalovirus exposure and HLA in healthy donors. V lost 1 base and J 1 base, leaving 6 bases between the germline ends. CDR1 is SGHNT, CDR2 YYREEE, per germline (reference sequence). The CDR3 runs 15 residues. The study ran its PCR with 60 Vbeta and 13 Jbeta primers. The method was immunoSEQ multiplex PCR; TCRdb's version includes in-frame clones alone and lacks a portion of them. The listing records some 34,000 clones. V gene TRBV5-4 combines with J gene TRBJ2-6; D remains ambiguous. The sample taken for sequencing was PBMCs. The source of this sequence is a woman aged 40 to 49 in good health and CMV-seropositive. CDR3: CASSLTQSGANVLTF. The CDR3, as DNA: TGTGCCAGCAGCTTGACCCAGTCTGGGGCCAACGTCCTGACTTTC.